A single sample is the source of the 7 T cell receptor beta chains below, sequenced in a study of cytomegalovirus exposure and HLA in healthy donors. Researchers ran the PCR with 60 Vbeta and 13 Jbeta primers. Here immunoSEQ multiplex PCR was the method, and the copy in TCRdb shows in-frame clones only, minus some. The repertoire consists of roughly 120,000 clones, with less than 70% occurring once and the leading ten covering roughly 2%. Sequencing input: PBMCs. These receptors all come from a woman aged 25 to 39 in good health and CMV-seronegative.

The gene calls are TRBV7-6 and TRBJ2-5; 7 bases fit TRBD1. Per germline, CDR1 SGHVS and CDR2 FNYEAQ. J was trimmed by 4 bases and V by 4 bases; bases with no gene match: 12. The CDR3 runs to 16 residues. This chain's CDR3 is CASSYDYDRVIETQYF. The CDR3, as DNA: TGTGCCAGCAGCTACGACTACGACAGGGTCATAGAGACCCAGTACTTC.

The table lists this clone with a few counts. V usage is TRBV28 and J usage is TRBJ1-6, with 10 nucleotides matching TRBD1. The CDR3 has 14 residues. In germline, CDR1 is MDHEN, CDR2 SYDVKM. The trim removed 6 bases at V and 9 bases at J, leaving 5 bases unmatched. The DNA for the CDR3 is TGTGCCAGCAGAACGGGACAGGGGCTTTCACCCCTCCACTTT. Residues: CASRTGQGLSPLHF.

The chain carries TRBV2 and TRBJ2-5; a possible D gene is TRBD2 (5 bases). CDR1 and CDR2 from the germline V gene are SNHLY and FYNNEI. Trimming left V 7 bases short and J 1 base short, with 13 bases between. This CDR3 has 14 amino acids. The CDR3 loop is CASKPGLFQETQYF. CDR3 in DNA: TGTGCCAGCAAACCGGGATTGTTCCAAGAGACCCAGTACTTC.

The chain uses TRBV7-8 and TRBJ2-2; 8 bases map to TRBD1. This CDR3 region has 13 residues. In germline, CDR1 is SGHVS, CDR2 FQNEAQ. The junction had 2 bases not matched to a gene; V was cut back by 5 bases and J by 6 bases. The DNA of the CDR3 is TGTGCCAGCAGCCTGGACAGGGCCGGGGAGCTGTTTTTT. Translated: CASSLDRAGELFF.

V is TRBV5-4 and J is TRBJ2-7, with TRBD1 matching over 7 bases. The CDR3 sequence is 13 residues long. V was clipped by 0 bases and J by 7 bases; unmatched bases: 4. Germline V CDR1 and CDR2: SGHNT, YYREEE (reference sequence). The CDR3 protein is CASSLGDRAEQYF. DNA for the CDR3: TGTGCCAGCAGCTTGGGGGACAGAGCGGAGCAGTACTTC.

The chain employs TRBV28 and TRBJ1-3; TRBD1 matches at 9 bases. The ends lost 5 bases at V and 4 bases at J; junction bases unmatched: 6. The germline V gene encodes CDR1 MDHEN and CDR2 SYDVKM. The CDR3 sequence is 15 residues long. CDR3 amino acids: CASSPGQGVGNTIYF. The CDR3 DNA reads TGTGCCAGCAGTCCGGGACAGGGAGTCGGAAACACCATATATTTT.

The chain couples TRBV7-9 to TRBJ2-1, with 9 nucleotides matching TRBD1. CDR3 length: 15 amino acids. Germline CDR1 reads SEHNR; CDR2 reads FQNEAQ (reference sequence). V trimming: 5 bases; J trimming: 2 bases; junction bases outside the gene matches: 4. CDR3 residues: CASSRTGAAYNEQFF. CDR3 nucleotides: TGTGCCAGCAGCCGGACAGGGGCAGCCTACAATGAGCAGTTCTTC. Supplemented by reference TRBV7-9 and TRBJ2-1, the full variable domain reads DTGVSQNPRHKITKRGQNVTFRCDPISEHNRLYWYRQTLGQGPEFLTYFQNEAQLEKSRLLSDRFSAERPKGSFSTLEIQRTEQGDSAMYLCASSRTGAAYNEQFFGPGTRLTVL.